The clone carrying this TCR beta chain appeared a single time. Original methodology: Estimates of nucleated cell counts were drawn from the amplification of reference gene primers. Libraries were prepared by immunoSEQ multiplex PCR; TCRdb keeps only in-frame clonotypes and omits some of them. The DNA was the basis for D and trimming; V, J and clone size are from that table. Here the sample spans some 89,000 clones, approximately 80% being singletons. V trimming: 5 bases; J trimming: 6 bases; junction bases outside the gene matches: 6. Per the germline V gene, CDR1 is SGHNT and CDR2 is YENEEA. The CDR3 extends over 15 amino acids. This entry is derived from a study of blood T cell repertoires in COVID-19. Study details: The United States, Italy and Spain were the sources of the acute and convalescent COVID-19 samples. Sample material is recorded as cDNA or gDNA derived from T cells, B-cell-depleted T cells, or PBMCs.

What was sequenced was peripheral blood. V usage is TRBV11-3 and J usage is TRBJ2-7; TRBD2 aligns across 14 bases. This TCR was sampled from a man between 65 and 85 years old with acute or convalescent COVID-19. The CDR3, as DNA: TGTGCCAGCAGCATGGGACTAGCGGGAGCCGGCGAGCAGTACTTC. Its protein is CASSMGLAGAGEQYF.